This T cell receptor (beta chain) was found in a study of T cell changes during pregnancy in multiple sclerosis. Sequencing was performed with immunoSEQ multiplex PCR; in TCRdb, only in-frame clones are kept and a portion is missing. The table includes about 36,000 clones, 88% detected once. The clonotype was recovered from a female donor with multiple sclerosis, enrolled in a pregnancy study. The sequences come from CD4+ T cells from peripheral blood mononuclear cells, collected in the first trimester of pregnancy.

The CDR3 DNA sequence: TGTGCCAGTAGTTCTGACAGGGGGGCGGGACCGTCCACCGGGGAGCTGTTTTTT. It codes for CASSSDRGAGPSTGELFF. The chain couples TRBV19 to TRBJ2-2, with TRBD1 matching 9 bases. The V segment lost 5 bases and the J segment 4 bases; nucleotides outside the gene matches: 14. Germline lookup yields CDR1 LNHDA and CDR2 SQIVND (reference sequence). There are 18 residues in the CDR3.